One sample yielded the 29 T cell receptor beta chains listed below, sequenced in a study of T cells in Graves' hyperthyroidism and ophthalmopathy. The TCR beta CDR3 regions underwent amplification using RNA transcripts as the source. Initially, a first-round RT-PCR of the TCR CDR3 employed the HTBI primer set. MiXCR, run by TCRdb on the multiplex PCR reads, gives a single entry per CDR3 protein. The repertoire includes around 560,000 distinct CDR3 sequences, roughly 17% of them detected once, and about 17% sits in the top ten. The sample was blood. Source of these receptors: a woman aged 18-35 years with Graves' hyperthyroidism.

Many counts were recorded for this clonotype. The rearrangement joins TRBV5-1 to TRBJ1-3; TRBD1 matches 8 bases. With V trimmed by 3 bases and J by 0 bases, 5 bases remained unmatched. The CDR3 covers 16 residues. Looked up from germline, CDR1 is SGHRS and CDR2 is YFSETQ. CDR3 region: CASSWTGSRSGNTIYF. CDR3 nucleotides: TGCGCCAGCAGCTGGACAGGGTCCCGCTCTGGAAACACCATATATTTT.

On this clonotype itself: A much larger clonotype is one base distant, so this may be a read error. The CDR3 here is CASSSTTGSYGYTF. The CDR3 DNA follows: TGTGCCAGCAGTTCAACAACAGGGAGCTATGGCTACACCTTC. The chain couples TRBV12-3 or TRBV12-4 to TRBJ1-2; a possible D gene is TRBD1 (6 bases). The CDR3 is 14 amino acids. With 4 bases removed from V and 4 bases from J, the gap between germline ends came to 13 bases.

This clonotype was picked up a small number of times. The rearrangement joins TRBV6-1 to TRBJ2-3; TRBD2 aligns across 8 bases. Trimming cost V 11 bases and J 6 bases; bases outside gene matches: 13. CDR3 length: 14 residues. Germline loops: CDR1 MNHNS, CDR2 SASEGT. The CDR3 DNA reads TGTGCCCAGATGACTAACGGGGGGGTGGATACGCAGTATTTT. As protein: CAQMTNGGVDTQYF.

This clonotype was counted at least ten times. This chain joins TRBV27 and TRBJ1-4; perhaps TRBD1 as D (5 bases). The germline V gene encodes CDR1 MNHEY and CDR2 SMNVEV (reference sequence). This CDR3 is 14 amino acids long. V lost 5 bases, J lost 4 bases, and 11 bases lay in between. This CDR3 reads CASSQDGGNEKLFF. The CDR3 nucleotides read TGTGCCAGCAGTCAGGACGGGGGTAATGAAAAACTGTTTTTT.

The CDR3 loop is CASSLYVLAGRYEQYF. DNA of the CDR3: TGTGCCAGCAGCTTGTACGTCTTAGCGGGGCGCTACGAGCAGTACTTC. V usage is TRBV7-9 and J usage is TRBJ2-7; the match to TRBD2 covers 8 bases. Germline V gene sequence: CDR1 SEHNR, CDR2 FQNEAQ (reference sequence). Germline trimming cut 3 bases from V and 3 bases from J; bases unmatched to any gene: 10. The CDR3 totals 16 residues.

Many counts were recorded for this clonotype. The chain couples TRBV20-1 to TRBJ2-1, with 11 bases lining up with TRBD2. The length of the CDR3 is 14 residues. Germline CDR1 and CDR2: DFQATT and SNEGSKA (reference sequence). The V segment lost 6 bases and the J segment 7 bases; nucleotides outside the gene matches: 8. Here the CDR3 DNA reads TGCAGTGCGCCGCTTAGCGGGAGGGGTAATGAGCAGTTCTTC. Translated, it gives CSAPLSGRGNEQFF.

This clonotype occurred many times. The gene calls are TRBV6-5 and TRBJ2-3, with 8 bases aligning to TRBD2. The CDR3 loop spans 18 amino acids. The V gene end was trimmed by 2 bases and the J gene end by 2 bases; junction bases not matched to a gene: 12. The germline gives CDR1 MNHEY, CDR2 SVGAGI. CDR3 DNA: TGTGCCAGCAGTTACCGAGCAGCGGGCGGGGGGACCACAGATACGCAGTATTTT. Protein product: CASSYRAAGGGTTDTQYF.

A remark on this clonotype: Mismatch with germline at one junction end may stem from a read error. The genes are TRBV5-4 and TRBJ1-2; D gene unclear. Germline-derived CDR1 and CDR2 are SGHNT and YYREEE (reference sequence). The CDR3 loop spans 14 amino acids. In DNA form, the CDR3 reads TGTGCCAGCAGCTTTTATGGAGAACCCTATGGCTACGCCTTC. Its translation: CASSFYGEPYGYAF.

Regarding this clonotype: A much larger clone differs by one base, so this may be a read error. The V call is TRBV2, the J call TRBJ2-2; 12 bases are shared with TRBD2. J was trimmed by 3 bases and V by 3 bases; bases with no gene match: 11. The CDR3 is 19 residues long. CDR1 and CDR2 from the germline V gene are SNHLY and FYNNEI. The CDR3 loop is CASSDGLAGKISYTGELFF. The CDR3 coding sequence is TGTGCCAGCAGTGATGGACTAGCGGGAAAGATCTCATACACCGGGGAGCTGTTTTTT.

There are a few counts of this clonotype. One junction end disagrees with the germline gene, perhaps due to a read error. V and J are TRBV12-3 or TRBV12-4 and TRBJ2-7, with a tentative D call TRBD1 (5 bases). CDR3 length: 15 residues. The CDR3 sequence is CATSDSSQGRHEQYF. In DNA, the CDR3 is TGTGCCACCAGTGATTCCAGTCAGGGCCGACACGAGCAGTACTTC.

This clonotype was seen a handful of times. The V and J genes are TRBV13 and TRBJ1-4; weak D call: TRBD1 (5 bases). V gave up 5 bases and J gave up 8 bases, with 15 bases separating them. Germline-derived CDR1 and CDR2 are PRHDT and FYEKMQ (reference sequence). There are 14 residues in the CDR3. CDR3: CASSHRQGDEKLFF. The CDR3 DNA sequence: TGTGCCAGCAGCCACCGGCAGGGAGACGAAAAACTGTTTTTT.

The chain links TRBV6-1 to TRBJ1-5; D gene ambiguous. V was trimmed by 7 bases and J by 0 bases, leaving 16 bases between them. Germline-derived CDR1 and CDR2 are MNHNS and SASEGT. The CDR3 runs to 16 residues. DNA of the CDR3: TGTGCCAGCATGAAGTACACAGCGTCTAGCAATCAGCCCCAGCATTTT. Translating gives CASMKYTASSNQPQHF.

This clonotype turned up a few times. The V and J genes are TRBV12-3 or TRBV12-4 and TRBJ1-3; 7 bases match TRBD1. J lost 1 base, V lost 5 bases, and 11 bases had no gene match. The CDR3 has 17 residues. As DNA, the CDR3 is TGTGCCAGCAGTGTCACAGGGGACCATTCATCTGGAAACACCATATATTTT. This sequence encodes CASSVTGDHSSGNTIYF.

The chain links TRBV7-6 to TRBJ1-2; D is ambiguous. This CDR3 region has 15 residues. CDR1 and CDR2 (germline): SGHVS, FNYEAQ. The ends were cut back, 1 base at V and 1 base at J, with 10 bases in the middle. CDR3 in DNA: TGTGCCAGCAGCTTAGAGGAGGGCGGTAACTATGGCTACACCTTC. Translated, it gives CASSLEEGGNYGYTF.

This rearrangement joins TRBV12-3 or TRBV12-4 to TRBJ1-4, with a weak D call TRBD1 (5 bases). Trimming pared 5 bases from V and 7 bases from J, leaving 17 bases between. The CDR3 extends over 15 amino acids. DNA of the CDR3: TGTGCCAGCAGTAATCAAGGGGCCTTGGGTGAAAAACTGTTTTTT. Amino acids: CASSNQGALGEKLFF.

This clonotype was recorded many times. The J gene is TRBJ2-1, the V gene TRBV7-9, with 8 bases matching TRBD2. CDR1 is SEHNR, CDR2 FQNEAQ, per germline (reference sequence). This CDR3 is 15 amino acids long. J was trimmed by 6 bases and V by 2 bases; bases with no gene match: 6. The CDR3 sequence is CASSLNGRGPNEQFF. CDR3 bases: TGTGCCAGCAGCTTAAACGGGAGGGGCCCCAATGAGCAGTTCTTC.

This clonotype was seen ten or more times. The rearrangement joins TRBV28 to TRBJ2-5, with 11 bases aligning to TRBD1. CDR1 MDHEN and CDR2 SYDVKM come from the germline V gene. CDR3 length equals 15 residues. Trimming at V came to 5 bases and at J to 1 base, leaving 3 bases not matched to a gene. The CDR3 sequence is CASSHGTGGQETQYF. CDR3 nucleotides: TGTGCCAGCAGTCACGGGACAGGGGGCCAAGAGACCCAGTACTTC.

This clonotype occurred a few times. The V and J genes are TRBV27 and TRBJ2-5; 8 nucleotides line up with TRBD1. After removal of 5 bases from V and 3 bases from J, the junction contained 8 bases not matched to a gene. The CDR3 runs to 15 residues. CDR1 is MNHEY and CDR2 is SMNVEV in the germline V gene (reference sequence). The chain's CDR3 is CASSPQGVGEETQYF. The CDR3 coding sequence is TGTGCCAGCAGTCCACAGGGGGTGGGTGAAGAGACCCAGTACTTC.

This clonotype was seen only once. V is TRBV12-5 and J is TRBJ2-3; D gene uncertain. Deletions cut 6 bases from V and 0 bases from J, with 10 bases between. This CDR3 comprises 14 residues. Germline V gene sequence: CDR1 LGHNT, CDR2 FRNRAP. The CDR3: CASGPPFSTDTQYF. The DNA for the CDR3 is TGTGCTAGTGGCCCACCTTTTAGCACAGATACGCAGTATTTT.

For this clonotype: The junction departs from germline at one end; a sequencing error may be responsible. This rearrangement joins TRBV12-5 to TRBJ1-2; a weak D match, TRBD1 (5 bases). Germline V gene data show CDR1 as LGHNT and CDR2 as FRNRAP. This CDR3 region has 12 residues. CDR3 sequence: CASVRDVYGYAF. CDR3 in DNA: TGTGCTAGTGTTCGGGACGTCTATGGCTACGCCTTC.

With regard to this clonotype: Just one base apart from a much larger clone, this may be a read error. The missing conserved phenylalanine or tryptophan at the end of this CDR3 makes a read error likely. The chain recombines TRBV10-1 with TRBJ2-5; TRBD1 is a possible D gene (5 bases). CDR1 is WNHNN and CDR2 is SYGVQD in the germline V gene (reference sequence). The CDR3 spans 15 residues. Trimming took 0 bases from V and 2 from J, leaving 10 bases between them. Here the CDR3 reads CASSESGPSQETQYL. The CDR3 bases are TGCGCCAGCAGTGAGTCGGGGCCCTCGCAAGAGACCCAGTACCTC.

This clonotype was counted at least ten times. The chain has TRBV7-9 and TRBJ2-7; D unclear. Germline V gene data show CDR1 as SEHNR and CDR2 as FQNEAQ (reference sequence). The CDR3 covers 14 residues. Trimming removed 1 base from V and 4 bases from J, with 11 bases in between. CDR3: CASSLGEIGYEQYF. In nucleotides, the CDR3 is TGTGCCAGCAGCTTAGGGGAAATAGGATACGAGCAGTACTTC.

Only a few counts were recorded for this clonotype. The chain is built from TRBV6-1 and TRBJ2-1; TRBD2 matches at 13 bases. J was trimmed by 8 bases and V by 4 bases; bases with no gene match: 5. Per germline, CDR1 MNHNS and CDR2 SASEGT. This CDR3 is built from 15 residues. In DNA form, the CDR3 reads TGTGCCAGCAGTGGGACTAGCGGGAGTAGCGATGAGCAGTTCTTC. Protein product: CASSGTSGSSDEQFF.

This clonotype has just a few counts. The rearrangement joins TRBV15 to TRBJ2-7; D is unresolved. Deletions cut 1 base from V and 1 base from J, with 5 bases between. CDR3 size: 13 residues. The V gene's germline CDR1 is LNHNV and CDR2 YYDKDF (reference sequence). CDR3 in DNA: TGTGCCACCAGCAGAGCAGAGTCCTACGAGCAGTACTTC. The encoded protein is CATSRAESYEQYF. Full variable domain (missing parts from reference TRBV15 and TRBJ2-7): DAMVIQNPRYQVTQFGKPVTLSCSQTLNHNVMYWYQQKSSQAPKLLFHYYDKDFNNEADTPDNFQSRRPNTSFCFLDIRSPGLGDTAMYLCATSRAESYEQYFGPGTRLTVT.

This clonotype has at least ten counts. This chain uses TRBV12-3 or TRBV12-4 with TRBJ1-1; 8 bases agree with TRBD1. CDR3 size: 15 residues. The junction had 16 bases not matched to a gene; V was cut back by 6 bases and J by 10 bases. DNA for the CDR3: TGTGCCAGCAGCCCTAACAGGGGGGGGGGAAATAGAGCTTTCTTT. This sequence encodes CASSPNRGGGNRAFF.

This chain connects TRBV6-1 to TRBJ2-7; 13 bases are a match to TRBD2. The J segment lost 7 bases and the V segment lost 5 bases, leaving 8 bases of the junction unmatched. This CDR3 has 15 residues. In germline, CDR1 is MNHNS, CDR2 SASEGT. CDR3 bases: TGTGCCAGCAGTCGTGGACTAGCGGGAGCAAGGGAGCAGTACTTC. This translates into CASSRGLAGAREQYF.

This chain joins TRBV4-2 and TRBJ1-1, with D unclear. This CDR3 has 14 amino acids. V was pared by 0 bases and J by 1 base, with 6 bases between. The germline V gene has CDR1 LGHNA and CDR2 YNFKEQ. The CDR3 bases are TGTGCCAGCAGCCAAGAGCAGAGGAACACTGAAGCTTTCTTT. As protein: CASSQEQRNTEAFF.

The chain couples TRBV3-1 to TRBJ2-7, with TRBD2 matching 7 bases. Germline loops: CDR1 LGHDT, CDR2 YNNKEL (reference sequence). J gave up 7 bases and V 8 bases, and 23 bases lay outside the gene matches. This CDR3 region has 17 residues. The CDR3 DNA reads as TGTGCCAGCGACGGGTGCCCAGCGGGGTCCTCGCGTTGTGAGCAGTACTTC. Translation: CASDGCPAGSSRCEQYF.

This clonotype has a handful of counts. The CDR3: CASSLRLAGGEEQYF. The CDR3 DNA sequence: TGTGCCAGCAGCTTGCGACTAGCGGGGGGTGAAGAGCAGTACTTC. The chain joins TRBV5-4 to TRBJ2-7; 13 bases are shared with TRBD2. Germline assignment: CDR1 SGHNT and CDR2 YYREEE (reference sequence). V shed 1 base, J shed 7 bases, and the junction held 5 bases outside the gene matches. The CDR3 contains 15 residues.